These 14 T cell receptor beta chains were sequenced from one sample in a study of cytomegalovirus exposure and HLA in healthy donors. The protocol was immunoSEQ multiplex PCR, while the TCRdb copy is restricted to in-frame clones and leaves out a portion. Of roughly 170,000 clones in the sample, around 81% are singletons; the top ten hold roughly 2.8%. The material sequenced was PBMCs. These receptors were collected from a young woman in good health and CMV-seropositive.

This clone was found once. The rearrangement links TRBV18 to TRBJ2-7, with TRBD1 matching 7 bases. This CDR3 has 16 amino acids. Germline V CDR1 and CDR2: KGHSH, LQKENI. Trimming took 6 bases from V and 2 from J; bases not matched to a gene: 13. CDR3: CASSRGSGQEAYEQYF. Written as DNA, the CDR3 is TGTGCCAGCTCCCGAGGATCCGGACAGGAGGCCTACGAGCAGTACTTC.

This chain links TRBV6-5 with TRBJ1-2; 7 nucleotides line up with TRBD1. CDR1 MNHEY and CDR2 SVGAGI come from the germline V gene. This CDR3 has 14 residues. The J segment lost 8 bases and the V segment lost 0 bases, leaving 6 bases of the junction unmatched. The CDR3: CASSYSTQGEGYTF. The DNA for the CDR3 is TGTGCCAGCAGTTACTCGACTCAGGGGGAAGGCTACACCTTC.

Here the CDR3 reads CASSPRTTDQPQHF. CDR3 bases: TGTGCCAGCAGTCCGCGGACAACAGATCAGCCCCAGCATTTT. The gene calls are TRBV27 and TRBJ1-5; tentatively, D is TRBD1 (5 bases). The CDR3 consists of 14 residues. Germline assignment: CDR1 MNHEY and CDR2 SMNVEV (reference sequence). V gave up 5 bases and J gave up 5 bases, with 13 bases separating them.

The chain employs TRBV4-3 and TRBJ2-2, with D possibly TRBD1 on 7 matching bases. The CDR3 is made up of 16 amino acids. Trimming shortened V by 0 bases and J by 4 bases, and 12 bases separated the two germline ends. Germline loops: CDR1 LGHNA, CDR2 YSLEER. The CDR3 loop reads CASSQEFQGGTGELFF. In DNA form, the CDR3 reads TGCGCCAGCAGCCAAGAATTCCAGGGGGGCACCGGGGAGCTGTTTTTT.

The chain combines TRBV5-1 with TRBJ2-1; tentatively, D is TRBD1 (6 bases). Trimming pared 4 bases from V and 6 bases from J, leaving 20 bases between. In germline, CDR1 is SGHRS, CDR2 YFSETQ. This CDR3 is built from 16 residues. CDR3 bases: TGCGCCAGCAGCCCGGACGGACAGTCTAGGGGCAATGAGCAGTTCTTC. Its translation is CASSPDGQSRGNEQFF.

The V gene is TRBV27, the J gene TRBJ2-7, with D perhaps matching TRBD2 (5 bases). The germline V gene has CDR1 MNHEY and CDR2 SMNVEV (reference sequence). Between the trimmed V and J ends, which lost 1 base and 0 bases, there was a span of 13 bases. The CDR3 contains 16 residues. Here the CDR3 reads CASSLYPSGSSYEQYF. The CDR3 DNA sequence: TGTGCCAGCAGTTTATACCCTAGTGGGAGCTCCTACGAGCAGTACTTC.

The chain carries TRBV7-3 and TRBJ2-7; no reliable D call. Germline V gene sequence: CDR1 SGHTA, CDR2 FQGTGA. The CDR3 has 9 residues. V lost 8 bases and J 6 bases, leaving 5 bases between the germline ends. This chain's CDR3 is CASWSEQYF. CDR3 nucleotides: TGTGCCAGCTGGAGCGAGCAGTACTTC.

This clone was detected only a few times. The rearrangement joins TRBV27 to TRBJ1-6; D uncertain. Germline V CDR1 and CDR2: MNHEY, SMNVEV (reference sequence). Deletions cut 3 bases from V and 10 bases from J, with 13 bases between. This CDR3 has 14 amino acids. This CDR3 is CASSFQEEGSPLHF. CDR3 sequence (DNA): TGTGCCAGCAGTTTCCAAGAGGAGGGATCACCCCTCCACTTT.

The chain couples TRBV29-1 to TRBJ2-3; TRBD2 matches at 16 bases. V trimming: 7 bases; J trimming: 2 bases; junction bases outside the gene matches: 9. The V gene's germline CDR1 is SQVTM and CDR2 ANQGSEA. CDR3 length: 17 amino acids. CDR3 sequence (DNA): TGCAGCGCCAACCCGGGACTAGCGGGGGGGAACACAGATACGCAGTATTTT. This encodes CSANPGLAGGNTDTQYF.

The V call is TRBV5-8, the J call TRBJ2-7; D not certain. The CDR3 runs to 14 residues. V gave up 0 bases and J gave up 2 bases, with 9 bases separating them. Germline lookup yields CDR1 SGHTS and CDR2 YDEGEE. CDR3 amino acids: CASSLGFRTYEQYF. CDR3 nucleotide sequence: TGTGCCAGCAGCTTGGGGTTCAGGACCTACGAGCAGTACTTC.

The rearrangement uses TRBV6-1 and TRBJ2-7; no definite D call. The CDR3 loop spans 14 amino acids. Trimming removed 0 bases from V and 3 bases from J, with 9 bases in between. From germline, CDR1 is MNHNS and CDR2 SASEGT. CDR3 protein: CASSEATGNYEQYF. As DNA, the CDR3 is TGTGCCAGCAGTGAAGCGACTGGAAACTACGAGCAGTACTTC.

This chain links TRBV11-2 with TRBJ1-1; the D is unclear. The CDR3 runs 16 residues. V lost 1 base and J 1 base, leaving 13 bases between the germline ends. Germline values: CDR1 SGHAT, CDR2 FQNNGV. The CDR3 reads CASSLGRGQRNTEAFF. In nucleotides, the CDR3 is TGTGCCAGCAGCTTAGGGCGTGGGCAGAGGAACACTGAAGCTTTCTTT.

The chain has TRBV7-8 and TRBJ1-2; 7 nucleotides align to TRBD1. CDR1 and CDR2 (germline): SGHVS, FQNEAQ. The ends lost 2 bases at V and 4 bases at J; junction bases unmatched: 13. CDR3 length equals 17 residues. The CDR3 loop is CASSLKQGIGKSYGYTF. The CDR3 DNA follows: TGTGCCAGCAGCTTAAAACAGGGGATTGGGAAGAGCTATGGCTACACCTTC.

This rearrangement joins TRBV6-1 to TRBJ2-7; the match to TRBD1 covers 9 bases. V gave up 6 bases and J gave up 5 bases; unmatched junction bases: 11. The V gene's germline CDR1 is MNHNS and CDR2 SASEGT. This CDR3 comprises 15 residues. The CDR3 DNA follows: TGTGCCAGCAGCGACTCCGGGACAGGGACCCACGAGCAGTACTTC. Amino acid sequence: CASSDSGTGTHEQYF.